Shown below are 23 T cell receptor beta chains from a single sample sequenced in a study of CD8+ T cells in alopecia areata listed by TCRdb under 2018. Library prep was done by the immunoSEQ multiplex PCR assay. RNA was extracted from all samples and reverse transcribed into cDNA as template for TCR sequencing. Sourced from immuneACCESS, this table was stored by TCRdb with only in-frame sequences that have V and J called. A share of the clones is absent; for the studies checked, an unresolved V gene accounts for under half, and the remainder has no known explanation. The sample table records 80,000 to 95,000 clones; 44% of these occur just once. The ten largest clones capture around 18% of the sample. This specimen's time point label, per the study, means: less than 25 weeks on oral tofacitinib. The treatment or condition label corresponds to: oral pan-JAK inhibitor, 5-10 mg twice daily. The specimen was CD8+ T cells sorted from blood, collected at week 24, from a patient treated with tofacitinib. The receptors originated from a human donor with alopecia areata.

The CDR3 nucleotides read TGTGCCAGCAGCTTTGGGACTAGCGGCTACGAGCAGTACTTC. Its protein is CASSFGTSGYEQYF. The genes are TRBV7-2 and TRBJ2-7; 11 bases match TRBD2. Germline V gene data show CDR1 as SGHTA and CDR2 as FQGNSA. The CDR3 totals 14 residues. Trimming cost V 3 bases and J 3 bases; bases outside gene matches: 1.

This clone is termed medium-sized (0.01 to 0.1%). Written as DNA, the CDR3 is TGTGCCAGCAGCTTATCGGTGGTCGAGGGGGTGGGAGAGACCCAGTACTTC. It encodes CASSLSVVEGVGETQYF. The chain combines TRBV11-2 with TRBJ2-5; possibly TRBD1 for D (6 bases). The CDR3 length is 17 residues. Germline lookup yields CDR1 SGHAT and CDR2 FQNNGV. V lost 2 bases and J 4 bases, leaving 20 bases between the germline ends.

The CDR3 reads CAWRGGRAGYQETQYF. The CDR3 nucleotides are TGTGCCTGGAGGGGGGGGAGAGCAGGGTACCAAGAGACCCAGTACTTC. The chain combines TRBV30 with TRBJ2-5; 7 bases are a match to TRBD2. V was pared by 3 bases and J by 0 bases, with 10 bases of the junction left unmatched. Germline CDR1 and CDR2: GTSNPN and SVGIG (reference sequence). The CDR3 has 16 residues.

The genes are TRBV30 and TRBJ2-7; 14 nucleotides line up with TRBD2. This CDR3 comprises 15 residues. J lost 5 bases, V lost 1 base, and 4 bases had no gene match. The germline V gene has CDR1 GTSNPN and CDR2 SVGIG (reference sequence). As DNA, the CDR3 is TGTGCCTGGAGTGAAGGGACTAGCGGGAGCGACGAGCAGTACTTC. It is translated as CAWSEGTSGSDEQYF.

Notes on this clone: No conserved phenylalanine or tryptophan ends this CDR3, so it is likely a read error. This sequence joins TRBV7-9 and TRBJ2-2; D not certain. Germline CDR1 and CDR2: SEHNR and FQNEAQ (reference sequence). Trimming shortened V by 6 bases and J by 2 bases, and 4 bases separated the two germline ends. There are 12 residues in the CDR3. CDR3 in amino acids: CASRPNTGELFS. CDR3 DNA sequence: TGTGCCAGCAGACCAAACACCGGGGAGCTGTTTTCT.

The rearrangement links TRBV4-1 to TRBJ2-4; D is perhaps TRBD1 or TRBD2 (5 bases each). V was pared by 0 bases and J by 1 base, with 10 bases between. CDR1 is MGHRA and CDR2 is YSYEKL in the germline V gene. This CDR3 has 16 amino acids. In DNA form, the CDR3 reads TGCGCCAGCAGCCAAGAGGGGGTTGGGGCCAAAAACATTCAGTACTTC. It codes for CASSQEGVGAKNIQYF.

Only one count was recorded for this clone. The gene calls are TRBV27 and TRBJ2-1; TRBD1 agrees at 7 bases. V lost 2 bases, J lost 6 bases, and 4 bases stayed unmatched. The CDR3 runs 14 residues. Germline CDR1 is MNHEY and CDR2 is SMNVEV (reference sequence). Here the CDR3 reads CASSLRTGINEQFF. The CDR3 bases are TGTGCCAGCAGTTTACGGACAGGCATCAATGAGCAGTTCTTC.

V and J are TRBV7-9 and TRBJ2-5, with D hard to call. Trimming removed 2 bases from V and 3 bases from J, with 7 bases in between. This CDR3 is built from 13 residues. From germline, CDR1 is SEHNR and CDR2 FQNEAQ (reference sequence). CDR3 in amino acids: CASSLSMKETQYF. The DNA for the CDR3 is TGTGCCAGCAGCTTATCTATGAAAGAGACCCAGTACTTC.

This clone has just a few counts. The chain is built from TRBV29-1 and TRBJ2-7; 9 bases match TRBD1. Germline loops: CDR1 SQVTM, CDR2 ANQGSEA. The junction had 5 bases not matched to a gene; V was cut back by 0 bases and J by 2 bases. The length of the CDR3 is 15 residues. The CDR3 loop is CSVEDVDRGTYEQYF. The CDR3 DNA sequence: TGCAGCGTTGAAGACGTGGACAGGGGAACCTACGAGCAGTACTTC.

The chain joins TRBV29-1 to TRBJ2-3, with unresolved D. Trimming stripped 4 bases from V and 6 bases from J, with 17 bases between. The CDR3 sequence is 14 residues long. Germline V gives CDR1 SQVTM, CDR2 ANQGSEA. In nucleotides, the CDR3 is TGCAGCGTTGTTGTGAGCCACCGATTGGATACGCAGTATTTT. It is translated as CSVVVSHRLDTQYF.

J is TRBJ2-2 and V is TRBV4-1; TRBD2 matches 10 bases. The CDR3 is made up of 17 amino acids. Unmatched junction bases numbered 9, after V lost 0 bases and J lost 8 bases. The germline CDR1 and CDR2 sequences are MGHRA and YSYEKL. In DNA, the CDR3 is TGCGCCAGCAGCCAAGAGTCGCTAGCGGGGGAGGCAGGGGAGCTGTTTTTT. Translated, it gives CASSQESLAGEAGELFF.

This chain links TRBV11-2 with TRBJ1-1, with D unclear. The CDR3 has 11 amino acids. The germline gives CDR1 SGHAT, CDR2 FQNNGV. Trimming stripped 5 bases from V and 6 bases from J, with 7 bases between. CDR3 residues: CASSLSAEAFF. In nucleotides, the CDR3 is TGTGCCAGCAGCCTCAGTGCTGAAGCTTTCTTT.

This clone was counted a few times. This rearrangement joins TRBV9 to TRBJ2-7; D is uncertain. Germline-derived CDR1 and CDR2 are SGDLS and YYNGEE. Trimming took 1 base from V and 3 from J, leaving 17 bases between them. This CDR3 is 16 amino acids long. Written as DNA, the CDR3 is TGTGCCAGCAGCGTATCCGAAGTTATTTTGGGCTACGAGCAGTACTTC. Translated, it gives CASSVSEVILGYEQYF. The variable domain in full, with the rest retrieved from reference TRBV9 and TRBJ2-7, is DSGVTQTPKHLITATGQRVTLRCSPRSGDLSVYWYQQSLDQGLQFLIQYYNGEERAKGNILERFSAQQFPDLHSELNLSSLELGDSALYFCASSVSEVILGYEQYFGPGTRLTVT.

This chain uses TRBV9 with TRBJ1-1; D is perhaps TRBD1 (6 bases). The length of the CDR3 is 17 residues. Germline CDR1 is SGDLS and CDR2 is YYNGEE. Trimming shortened V by 4 bases and J by 6 bases, and 25 bases separated the two germline ends. The CDR3 protein is CASSPSGHIRQVAEAFF. CDR3 nucleotide sequence: TGTGCCAGCAGCCCTTCGGGACACATCCGGCAGGTTGCTGAAGCTTTCTTT.

This chain connects TRBV11-2 to TRBJ1-2; no reliable D call. Germline values: CDR1 SGHAT, CDR2 FQNNGV. The CDR3 length is 16 residues. The V gene lost 0 bases and the J gene lost 3 bases, with 14 bases spanning the gap. CDR3 DNA sequence: TGTGCCAGCAGCTTAGAAATTCCAGGACGAGACTATGGCTACACCTTC. This sequence encodes CASSLEIPGRDYGYTF.

The table lists this clone with a few counts. The chain employs TRBV11-2 and TRBJ1-6; D remains ambiguous. The CDR3 covers 17 residues. V lost 3 bases and J lost 0, with 12 bases in between. In germline, CDR1 is SGHAT, CDR2 FQNNGV. The CDR3 nucleotides read TGTGCCAGCAGCTTCCCATTACACAGCTCCTATAATTCACCCCTCCACTTT. Translating it yields CASSFPLHSSYNSPLHF.

The V gene is TRBV2, the J gene TRBJ2-1; D is undetermined. V was shortened by 4 bases and J by 2 bases, with 9 bases between the two germline ends. This CDR3 contains 14 residues. CDR1 is SNHLY, CDR2 FYNNEI, per germline. CDR3: CASSVLSPYNEQFF. The CDR3 DNA is TGTGCCAGCAGTGTATTAAGTCCCTACAATGAGCAGTTCTTC.

The rearrangement uses TRBV29-1 and TRBJ2-7; possible D gene TRBD1, 6 bases. The CDR3 is 12 residues long. CDR1 is SQVTM and CDR2 is ANQGSEA in the germline V gene. V lost 5 bases, J lost 1 base, and 9 bases lay in between. The CDR3 bases are TGCAGCGTTAAGGACAGATCCTACGAGCAGTACTTC. Translation: CSVKDRSYEQYF.

This clone showed up just a few times. The V gene is TRBV29-1, the J gene TRBJ1-1; 9 bases fit TRBD1. After removal of 0 bases from V and 4 bases from J, the junction contained 12 bases not matched to a gene. The germline V gene has CDR1 SQVTM and CDR2 ANQGSEA. The CDR3 totals 17 residues. Here the CDR3 DNA reads TGCAGCGTTGAAGATATAAAACAGGGGGCGCGGGGCACTGAAGCTTTCTTT. This translates into CSVEDIKQGARGTEAFF.

The rearrangement uses TRBV30 and TRBJ2-7; 8 bases map to TRBD1. CDR1 is GTSNPN, CDR2 SVGIG, per germline (reference sequence). The V and J ends lost 1 base and 2 bases, in that order; junction bases with no gene match: 4. This CDR3 comprises 14 residues. CDR3: CAWSGDRSPYEQYF. The CDR3 DNA sequence: TGTGCCTGGAGTGGGGACAGGAGTCCCTACGAGCAGTACTTC.

The chain recombines TRBV7-3 with TRBJ1-5; no definite D call. The germline gives CDR1 SGHTA, CDR2 FQGTGA. The CDR3 contains 10 residues. CDR3 in amino acids: CAPEVQPQHF. The CDR3 bases are TGTGCTCCCGAGGTCCAGCCCCAGCATTTT.

J is TRBJ2-7 and V is TRBV30, with a tentative D call TRBD1 (5 bases). V lost 3 bases to trimming and J lost 6 bases, with 9 bases between them. Germline V lookup: CDR1 GTSNPN, CDR2 SVGIG (reference sequence). The CDR3 sequence is 11 residues long. DNA of the CDR3: TGTGCCTGGAGCCAGGGTCTCGAGCAGTACTTC. Protein sequence: CAWSQGLEQYF.

This chain joins TRBV7-8 and TRBJ2-2; no clear D gene. CDR3 size: 11 residues. Trimming stripped 8 bases from V and 5 bases from J, with 6 bases between. Germline CDR1 is SGHVS and CDR2 is FQNEAQ. The chain's CDR3 is CASWGTGELFF. The CDR3 DNA follows: TGTGCCAGCTGGGGAACCGGGGAGCTGTTTTTT.